Listed below are T cell receptor beta chains from one sample, sequenced in a study of T cell changes during pregnancy in multiple sclerosis. Sequenced by immunoSEQ multiplex PCR; TCRdb stores in-frame clones only, minus some. Of 55,000 to 70,000 clones in the sample, around nine tenths were seen once. Here the sequenced sample was CD4+ T cells from peripheral blood mononuclear cells, taken after pregnancy. Receptor source: a female donor with multiple sclerosis, enrolled in a pregnancy study. CDR3s include the opening cysteine and the closing phenylalanine or tryptophan. The D gene is left open where the match is weak. Some rows have no size entry. The others give once, few or many, or a class for an expanded clone.

j_call | d_call | v_call | clone_size | cdr3_aa | cdr3_nt
TRBJ1-1 | NA | TRBV7-9 | NA | CASSLRQGSDTEAFF | TGTGCCAGCAGCTTACGGCAGGGTAGTGACACTGAAGCTTTCTTT
TRBJ2-1 | NA | TRBV9 | NA | CASSGGGYLHNEQFF | TGTGCCAGCAGCGGGGGCGGCTACCTTCACAATGAGCAGTTCTTC
TRBJ1-5 | NA | TRBV6-1 | NA | CASSPLGRGDQPQHF | TGTGCCAGCAGCCCCCTGGGTCGGGGAGATCAGCCCCAGCATTTT
TRBJ2-3 | NA | TRBV5-1 | NA | CASSSPRGTTDTQYF | TGCGCCAGCAGCTCGCCACGGGGGACCACAGATACGCAGTATTTT
TRBJ2-1 | TRBD1 | TRBV29-1 | NA | CSVEVTGVYNEQFF | TGCAGCGTTGAGGTCACAGGGGTCTACAATGAGCAGTTCTTC
TRBJ2-3 | TRBD1 | TRBV7-6 | NA | CASSPGTGLTDTQYF | TGTGCCAGCAGCCCCGGGACAGGGCTGACAGATACGCAGTATTTT
TRBJ1-5 | NA | TRBV2 | NA | CASTGPGEQPQHF | TGTGCCAGCACTGGACCGGGAGAGCAGCCCCAGCATTTT
TRBJ1-1 | NA | TRBV27 | NA | CASKSPGRNTEAFF | TGTGCCAGCAAAAGTCCGGGAAGGAACACTGAAGCTTTCTTT
TRBJ2-3 | NA | TRBV28 | NA | CASMDLGTDTQYF | TGTGCCAGCATGGATTTAGGGACTGATACGCAGTATTTT
TRBJ2-7 | NA | TRBV6-1 | NA | CASSVTQADYVTTYEQYF | TGTGCCAGCAGTGTTACCCAGGCCGACTACGTTACCACCTACGAGCAGTACTTC
TRBJ1-6 | NA | TRBV4-1 | NA | CASSQGDRTFLHF | TGCGCCAGCAGCCAGGGCGACAGGACTTTCCTCCACTTT
TRBJ2-3 | NA | TRBV29-1 | NA | CSVRTGLTDTQYF | TGCAGCGTTCGGACGGGACTCACAGATACGCAGTATTTT
TRBJ1-2 | NA | TRBV6-5 | NA | CASSYSGGGYGYTF | TGTGCCAGCAGTTACTCGGGCGGGGGCTATGGCTACACCTTC
TRBJ2-1 | TRBD2 | TRBV6-5 | NA | CASSYTGLAGEGEQFF | TGTGCCAGCAGTTATACGGGACTAGCGGGAGAGGGTGAGCAGTTCTTC
TRBJ1-2 | TRBD1 | TRBV2 | NA | CASSVTGSYGYTF | TGTGCCAGCAGTGTGACAGGGTCCTATGGCTACACCTTC
TRBJ2-2 | NA | TRBV10-2 | NA | CASSRLLANTGELFF | TGCGCCAGCAGCCGACTATTGGCGAACACCGGGGAGCTGTTTTTT
TRBJ1-4 | TRBD1 | TRBV28 | few | CASSSGQGRDEKLFF | TGTGCCAGCAGTTCCGGACAGGGGAGGGATGAAAAACTGTTTTTT
TRBJ2-1 | TRBD2 | TRBV18 | NA | CASSPMGLAGAHSYNEQFF | TGTGCCAGCTCACCAATGGGACTAGCGGGGGCCCACTCCTACAATGAGCAGTTCTTC
TRBJ2-7 | NA | TRBV4-1 | NA | CASSQGPGASIYEQYF | TGCGCCAGCAGCCAAGGCCCAGGGGCCTCCATCTACGAGCAGTACTTC
TRBJ2-1 | NA | TRBV29-1 | NA | CSASQGEQFF | TGCAGCGCTTCGCAGGGTGAGCAGTTCTTC
TRBJ1-1 | NA | TRBV7-9 | NA | CASSSTVNTEAFF | TGTGCCAGCAGTTCTACTGTGAACACTGAAGCTTTCTTT
TRBJ1-1 | NA | TRBV28 | NA | CASCGGGNTEAFF | TGTGCCAGCTGCGGCGGGGGGAACACTGAAGCTTTCTTT
TRBJ2-2 | TRBD2 | TRBV14 | NA | CASSHGLAGGELFF | TGTGCCAGCAGCCACGGACTAGCCGGCGGGGAGCTGTTTTTT
TRBJ2-7 | TRBD2 | TRBV5-1 | NA | CASSSVAGRLEQYF | TGCGCCAGCAGCTCAGTAGCGGGCAGGCTCGAGCAGTACTTC
TRBJ2-7 | TRBD1 | TRBV18 | NA | CASSPGQSDLYEQYF | TGTGCCAGCTCACCGGGACAGTCTGACCTCTACGAGCAGTACTTC
TRBJ2-5 | TRBD2 | TRBV2 | NA | CASSPGLAGRPGETQYF | TGTGCCAGCAGCCCCGGACTAGCGGGGCGGCCCGGAGAGACCCAGTACTTC
TRBJ2-3 | NA | TRBV9 | NA | CASSVGTTTDTQYF | TGTGCCAGCAGCGTAGGGACTACCACAGATACGCAGTATTTT
TRBJ2-2 | TRBD2 | TRBV5-1 | NA | CASSEEAGGTGELFF | TGCGCCAGCAGCGAGGAAGCGGGGGGCACCGGGGAGCTGTTTTTT
TRBJ2-7 | TRBD1 | TRBV7-2 | NA | CASSLVTGTNEQYF | TGTGCCAGCAGCTTAGTGACAGGGACGAACGAGCAGTACTTC
TRBJ2-3 | NA | TRBV9 | NA | CASSVGSVEGPQF | TGTGCCAGCAGCGTAGGTTCCGTGGAGGGGCCCCAGTTT
TRBJ2-3 | TRBD2 | TRBV5-4 | NA | CASSGLAGTDTQYF | TGTGCCAGCAGCGGACTAGCGGGGACAGATACGCAGTATTTT
TRBJ1-3 | NA | TRBV6-5 | NA | CASSRGRGSGNTIYF | TGTGCCAGCAGCCGAGGAAGGGGTTCTGGAAACACCATATATTTT
TRBJ1-1 | TRBD1 | TRBV29-1 | NA | CSVEVYAGGTEAFF | TGCAGCGTTGAAGTATACGCAGGGGGCACTGAAGCTTTCTTT
TRBJ2-3 | NA | TRBV2 | NA | CASSDSGYGTDTQYF | TGTGCCAGCAGTGATTCAGGATATGGGACAGATACGCAGTATTTT
TRBJ1-2 | TRBD1 | TRBV6-6 | NA | CASSFNRGQNYGYTF | TGTGCCAGCAGTTTCAACAGGGGGCAGAACTATGGCTACACCTTC
TRBJ2-2 | NA | TRBV27 | NA | CASSPGLNTGELFF | TGTGCCAGCAGCCCCGGACTGAACACCGGGGAGCTGTTTTTT
TRBJ2-7 | TRBD1 | TRBV28 | NA | CASCWFDRGGGEQYF | TGTGCCAGCTGTTGGTTTGACAGGGGAGGCGGCGAGCAGTACTTC
TRBJ2-1 | NA | TRBV5-1 | once | CASSLDGTTYNEQFF | TGCGCCAGCAGCTTGGATGGCACTACCTACAATGAGCAGTTCTTC
TRBJ1-5 | NA | TRBV5-8 | NA | CASSLLVRRYQPQHF | TGTGCCAGCAGCTTGCTAGTTCGCCGTTATCAGCCCCAGCATTTT
TRBJ1-1 | NA | TRBV20-1 | NA | CSATTSTEAFF | TGCAGTGCCACTACCAGCACTGAAGCTTTCTTT
TRBJ1-2 | TRBD1 | TRBV28 | NA | CASSNLGPGQGGGGYTF | TGTGCCAGCAGCAACTTGGGACCGGGACAGGGTGGGGGTGGCTACACCTTC
TRBJ1-5 | NA | TRBV28 | NA | CASSSRQNQPQHF | TGTGCCAGCAGTTCGAGACAGAATCAGCCCCAGCATTTT
TRBJ2-3 | NA | TRBV28 | NA | CASSSSPLASTDTQYF | TGTGCCAGCAGTTCATCCCCCCTAGCTTCCACAGATACGCAGTATTTT
TRBJ2-1 | TRBD2 | TRBV6-1 | NA | CASGRLAGGYNEQFF | TGTGCCAGCGGGAGGCTAGCGGGAGGGTACAATGAGCAGTTCTTC
TRBJ1-6 | TRBD1 | TRBV19 | NA | CASTPGQGDSPLHF | TGTGCCAGTACCCCGGGACAGGGGGATTCACCCCTCCACTTT
TRBJ1-1 | TRBD1 | TRBV6-1 | NA | CASSRTGAAGTEAFF | TGTGCCAGCAGCAGGACAGGCGCCGCCGGGACTGAAGCTTTCTTT
TRBJ2-1 | TRBD2 | TRBV18 | once | CASSPRLATYNEQFF | TGTGCCAGCTCACCAAGACTAGCGACCTACAATGAGCAGTTCTTC
TRBJ2-4 | TRBD2 | TRBV7-2 | NA | CASSRDGGVNIQYF | TGTGCCAGCAGCCGTGACGGGGGGGTGAACATTCAGTACTTC
TRBJ1-1 | NA | TRBV28 | NA | CASSLQGWGGAEAFF | TGTGCCAGCAGTTTACAGGGGTGGGGGGGGGCTGAAGCTTTCTTT
TRBJ2-1 | NA | TRBV5-1 | NA | CASKIRVPPNNEQFF | TGCGCCAGCAAGATCCGGGTCCCCCCTAACAATGAGCAGTTCTTC
TRBJ2-3 | NA | TRBV6-5 | NA | CASSYEGFTDTQYF | TGTGCCAGCAGTTACGAGGGCTTCACAGATACGCAGTATTTT
TRBJ2-6 | NA | TRBV10-3 | NA | CAISEFEGPGANVLTF | TGTGCCATCAGTGAGTTTGAGGGCCCTGGGGCCAACGTCCTGACTTTC
TRBJ1-5 | NA | TRBV7-2 | once | CASSHDRFSNQPQHF | TGTGCCAGCAGCCACGACAGGTTCAGCAATCAGCCCCAGCATTTT
TRBJ2-5 | TRBD2 | TRBV5-1 | NA | CASRSGGKETQYF | TGCGCCAGCAGAAGCGGGGGGAAAGAGACCCAGTACTTC
TRBJ2-1 | TRBD2 | TRBV7-9 | NA | CASSFIFGGDNEQFF | TGTGCCAGCAGCTTCATCTTCGGGGGGGACAATGAGCAGTTCTTC
TRBJ1-5 | NA | TRBV27 | NA | CASSLSGQTRNQPQHF | TGTGCCAGCAGTTTATCCGGCCAAACGAGGAATCAGCCCCAGCATTTT